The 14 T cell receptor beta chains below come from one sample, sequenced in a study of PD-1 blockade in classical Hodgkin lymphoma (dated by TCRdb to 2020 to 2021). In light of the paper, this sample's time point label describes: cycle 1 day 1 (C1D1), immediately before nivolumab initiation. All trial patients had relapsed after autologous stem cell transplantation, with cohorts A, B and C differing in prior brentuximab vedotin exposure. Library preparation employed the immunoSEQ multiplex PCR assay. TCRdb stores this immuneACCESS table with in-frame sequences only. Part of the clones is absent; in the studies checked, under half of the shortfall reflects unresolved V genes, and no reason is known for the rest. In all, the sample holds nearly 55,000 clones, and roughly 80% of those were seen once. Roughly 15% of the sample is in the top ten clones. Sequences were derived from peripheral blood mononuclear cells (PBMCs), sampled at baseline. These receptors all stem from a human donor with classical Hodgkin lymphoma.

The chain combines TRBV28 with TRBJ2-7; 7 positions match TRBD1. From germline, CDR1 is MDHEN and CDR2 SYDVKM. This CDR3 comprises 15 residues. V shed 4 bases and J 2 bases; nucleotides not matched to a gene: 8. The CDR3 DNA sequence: TGTGCCAGCAGTTCGACAGGGATTGGCACCTACGAGCAGTACGTC. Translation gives CASSSTGIGTYEQYV.

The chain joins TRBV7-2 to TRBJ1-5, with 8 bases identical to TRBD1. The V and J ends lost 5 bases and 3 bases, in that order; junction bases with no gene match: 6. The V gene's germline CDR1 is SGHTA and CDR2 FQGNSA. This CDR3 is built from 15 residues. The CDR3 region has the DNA TGTGCCAGCAGCCTTGACAGGGGCACCAATCAGCCCCAGCATTTT. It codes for CASSLDRGTNQPQHF.

The CDR3 DNA reads TGTGCCAGCAGTTTATCTTGGACTAACGGCAATCAGCCCCAGCATTTT. Encoded protein: CASSLSWTNGNQPQHF. The rearrangement joins TRBV27 to TRBJ1-5; no reliable D call. In germline, CDR1 is MNHEY, CDR2 SMNVEV (reference sequence). The V and J ends lost 0 bases and 2 bases respectively, with 11 bases between them. The length of the CDR3 is 16 residues.

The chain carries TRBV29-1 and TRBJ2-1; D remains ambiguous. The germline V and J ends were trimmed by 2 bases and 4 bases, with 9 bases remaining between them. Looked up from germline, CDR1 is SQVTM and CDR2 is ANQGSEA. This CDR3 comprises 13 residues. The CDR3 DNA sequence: TGCAGCGTTGAAATCGCCGGATACAATGAGCAGTTCTTC. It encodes CSVEIAGYNEQFF.

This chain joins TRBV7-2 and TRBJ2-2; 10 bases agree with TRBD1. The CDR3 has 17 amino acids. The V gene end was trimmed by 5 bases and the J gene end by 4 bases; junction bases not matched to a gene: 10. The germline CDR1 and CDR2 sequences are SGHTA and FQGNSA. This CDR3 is CASSLDDRGPSTGELFF. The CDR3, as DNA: TGTGCCAGCAGCCTCGACGACAGGGGGCCGAGCACCGGGGAGCTGTTTTTT.

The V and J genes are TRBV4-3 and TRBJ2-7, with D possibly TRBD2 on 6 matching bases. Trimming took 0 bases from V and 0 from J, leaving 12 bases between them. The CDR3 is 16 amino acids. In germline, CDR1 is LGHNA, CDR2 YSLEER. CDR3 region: CASSQDLASASYEQYF. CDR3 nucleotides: TGCGCCAGCAGCCAAGATTTGGCTAGCGCCTCCTACGAGCAGTACTTC.

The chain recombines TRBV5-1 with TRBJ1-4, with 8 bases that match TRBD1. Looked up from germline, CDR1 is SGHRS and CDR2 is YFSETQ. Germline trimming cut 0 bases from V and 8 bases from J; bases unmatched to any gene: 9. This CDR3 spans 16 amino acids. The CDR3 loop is CASSLAAAGGQEKLFF. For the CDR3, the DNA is TGCGCCAGCAGCTTGGCCGCGGCAGGGGGCCAGGAAAAACTGTTTTTT.

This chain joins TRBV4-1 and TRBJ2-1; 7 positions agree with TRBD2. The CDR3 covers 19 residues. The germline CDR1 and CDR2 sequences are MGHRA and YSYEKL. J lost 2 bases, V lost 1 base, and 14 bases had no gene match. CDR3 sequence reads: CASSQGEGAPPRPYNEQFF. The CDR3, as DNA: TGCGCCAGCAGCCAAGGGGAGGGAGCCCCCCCTCGGCCCTACAATGAGCAGTTCTTC.

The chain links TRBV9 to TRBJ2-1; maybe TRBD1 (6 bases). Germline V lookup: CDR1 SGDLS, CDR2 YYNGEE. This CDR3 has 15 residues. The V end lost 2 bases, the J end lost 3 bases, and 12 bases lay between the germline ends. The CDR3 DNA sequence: TGTGCCAGCAGCGTGGGGGCGACGGTCTACAATGAGCAGTTCTTC. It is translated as CASSVGATVYNEQFF.

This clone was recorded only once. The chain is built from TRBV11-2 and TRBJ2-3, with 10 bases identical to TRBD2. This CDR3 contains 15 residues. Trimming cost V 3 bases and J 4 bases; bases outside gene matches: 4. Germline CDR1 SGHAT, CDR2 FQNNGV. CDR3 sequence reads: CASSLSGRGADTQYF. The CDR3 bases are TGTGCCAGCAGCTTGAGCGGGAGGGGCGCAGATACGCAGTATTTT.

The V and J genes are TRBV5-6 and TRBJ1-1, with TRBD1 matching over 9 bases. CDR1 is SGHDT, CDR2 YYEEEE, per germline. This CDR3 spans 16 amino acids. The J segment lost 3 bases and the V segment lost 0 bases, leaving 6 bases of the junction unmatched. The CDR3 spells CASSLVGTGQDTEAFF. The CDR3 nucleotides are TGTGCCAGCAGCTTGGTTGGGACAGGGCAAGACACTGAAGCTTTCTTT.

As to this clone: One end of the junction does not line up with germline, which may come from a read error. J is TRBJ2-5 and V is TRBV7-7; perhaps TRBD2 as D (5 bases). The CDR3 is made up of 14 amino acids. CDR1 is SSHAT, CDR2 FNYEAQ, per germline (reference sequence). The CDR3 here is CASSLAPGPETQYF. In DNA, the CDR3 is TGTGCTAGCAGCTTAGCGCCGGGTCCAGAGACCCAGTACTTC.

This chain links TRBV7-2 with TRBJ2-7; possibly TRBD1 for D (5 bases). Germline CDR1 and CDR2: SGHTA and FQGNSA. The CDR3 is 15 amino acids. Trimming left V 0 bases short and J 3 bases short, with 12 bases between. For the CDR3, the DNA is TGTGCCAGCAGCTTAGCGCCAGGGTACCTCTACGAGCAGTACTTC. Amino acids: CASSLAPGYLYEQYF.

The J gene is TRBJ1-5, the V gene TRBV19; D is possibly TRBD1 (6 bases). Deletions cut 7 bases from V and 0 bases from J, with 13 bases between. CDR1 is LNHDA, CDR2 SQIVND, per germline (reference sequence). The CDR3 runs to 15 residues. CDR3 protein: CASKPGAYSNQPQHF. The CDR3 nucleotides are TGTGCCAGTAAACCGGGGGCTTATAGCAATCAGCCCCAGCATTTT.